The 7 T cell receptor beta chains listed next were all sequenced from one sample in a study of technical replicates of blood from several donors. The method was immunoSEQ multiplex PCR; TCRdb's version includes in-frame clones alone and lacks a portion of them. This sample carries roughly 74,000 clones, roughly 90% of them seen once, and the ten largest clones take roughly 0.4%. The sequenced sample was T cells isolated from PBMCs. The receptors here all came from a human donor in good health.

CDR3 residues: CASSLVLTYEQYF. For the CDR3, the DNA is TGTGCCAGCAGCTTAGTCTTGACTTACGAGCAGTACTTC. V and J are TRBV7-2 and TRBJ2-7; D not resolved. Germline V lookup: CDR1 SGHTA, CDR2 FQGNSA. The CDR3 covers 13 residues. The germline V and J ends were trimmed by 1 base and 4 bases, with 8 bases remaining between them.

This chain links TRBV6-5 with TRBJ1-2; TRBD1 might be the D (6 bases). The CDR3 loop spans 13 amino acids. CDR1 is MNHEY, CDR2 SVGAGI, per germline. Trimming took off 7 bases at V and 4 bases at J, with 13 bases between the two ends. CDR3 region: CASNLQGGYGYTF. CDR3 sequence (DNA): TGTGCCAGCAATTTACAGGGTGGCTATGGCTACACCTTC.

The rearrangement links TRBV13 to TRBJ2-1; TRBD2 agrees at 12 bases. There are 23 residues in the CDR3. The trim removed 2 bases at V and 1 base at J, leaving 21 bases unmatched. Germline assignment: CDR1 PRHDT and CDR2 FYEKMQ (reference sequence). The CDR3 DNA is TGTGCCAGCAGCTTATCTGACAGCGCTTTAACTAGCGGGAGGCAGGTTTCCTACAATGAGCAGTTCTTC. Residues: CASSLSDSALTSGRQVSYNEQFF.

This chain joins TRBV30 and TRBJ1-5; maybe TRBD1 (6 bases). The V gene lost 1 base and the J gene lost 5 bases, with 9 bases spanning the gap. In germline, CDR1 is GTSNPN, CDR2 SVGIG (reference sequence). There are 13 residues in the CDR3. CDR3 loop: CAWSGGRDQPQHF. In nucleotides, the CDR3 is TGTGCCTGGAGTGGGGGGCGGGATCAGCCCCAGCATTTT.

This sequence joins TRBV7-2 and TRBJ2-7; D is uncertain. The germline V and J ends were trimmed by 1 base and 8 bases, with 18 bases remaining between them. The CDR3 is 15 amino acids. Germline V CDR1 and CDR2: SGHTA, FQGNSA. Written as DNA, the CDR3 is TGTGCCAGCAGCTTAGAAGGTTTGGGCTTAAGGCAGCAGTACTTC. It specifies CASSLEGLGLRQQYF. Together with reference TRBV7-2 and TRBJ2-7, the CDR3 gives the full variable domain: GAGVSQSPSNKVTEKGKDVELRCDPISGHTALYWYRQSLGQGLEFLIYFQGNSAPDKSGLPSDRFSAERTGGSVSTLTIQRTQQEDSAVYLCASSLEGLGLRQQYFGPGTRLTVT.

This clone has a single count. This chain connects TRBV9 to TRBJ2-2; 7 positions agree with TRBD1. J lost 6 bases, V lost 4 bases, and 15 bases had no gene match. This CDR3 region has 17 residues. The germline V gene encodes CDR1 SGDLS and CDR2 YYNGEE. The CDR3 DNA reads TGTGCCAGCAGCAAAGGGGGCGGAATAGCTCAGTCCGGGGAGCTGTTTTTT. Residues: CASSKGGGIAQSGELFF.

The V call is TRBV14, the J call TRBJ2-1; 9 bases are a match to TRBD2. The trim removed 1 base at V and 7 bases at J, leaving 8 bases unmatched. This CDR3 comprises 16 residues. Looked up from germline, CDR1 is SGHDN and CDR2 is FVKESK. In nucleotides, the CDR3 is TGTGCCAGCAGCCAAGTAGGAGCGGGAGGTCAGAATGAGCAGTTCTTC. Its translation: CASSQVGAGGQNEQFF. Complete variable domain (other parts from reference TRBV14 and TRBJ2-1): EAGVTQFPSHSVIEKGQTVTLRCDPISGHDNLYWYRRVMGKEIKFLLHFVKESKQDESGMPNNRFLAERTGGTYSTLKVQPAELEDSGVYFCASSQVGAGGQNEQFFGPGTRLTVL.